Following are 8 T cell receptor beta chains from one sample sequenced in a study of blood T cell repertoires in COVID-19. TCRdb keeps only in-frame clones here, not all; method: immunoSEQ multiplex PCR. The sample yields 40,000 to 50,000 clones, about 88% seen once. The sample taken for sequencing was peripheral blood. The receptor set was obtained from a human donor in a cohort sampled during active COVID-19.

The chain employs TRBV5-8 and TRBJ2-7, with D possibly TRBD2 on 6 matching bases. This CDR3 contains 14 residues. V was trimmed by 1 base and J by 5 bases, leaving 13 bases between them. Germline V gives CDR1 SGHTS, CDR2 YDEGEE. The CDR3: CASSLFRERNEQYF. CDR3 nucleotide sequence: TGTGCCAGCAGCTTGTTTCGGGAGCGGAACGAGCAGTACTTC.

The chain recombines TRBV28 with TRBJ2-7, with 9 bases aligning to TRBD1. J was trimmed by 3 bases and V by 6 bases; bases with no gene match: 3. Germline V gene data show CDR1 as MDHEN and CDR2 as SYDVKM. There are 13 residues in the CDR3. The CDR3 DNA sequence: TGTGCCAGCAGGAGGACAGGGGTCTACGAGCAGTACTTC. This gives the protein CASRRTGVYEQYF.

The chain uses TRBV7-9 and TRBJ2-6; possibly TRBD1 for D (5 bases). The ends were cut back, 3 bases at V and 2 bases at J, with 11 bases in the middle. Germline V CDR1 and CDR2: SEHNR, FQNEAQ (reference sequence). There are 16 residues in the CDR3. CDR3 in DNA: TGTGCCAGCAGCTTGAGTCAGGGTGCTGGGGCCAACGTCCTGACTTTC. Its protein product is CASSLSQGAGANVLTF.

The V call is TRBV12-5, the J call TRBJ2-7; possible D gene TRBD2, 7 bases. Germline CDR1 LGHNT, CDR2 FRNRAP. The CDR3 consists of 15 residues. Trimming pared 7 bases from V and 9 bases from J, leaving 25 bases between. The CDR3 is CASALGWGGEERQYF. The CDR3 DNA follows: TGTGCTAGTGCCTTAGGTTGGGGGGGCGAAGAACGGCAGTACTTC.

The chain is built from TRBV5-6 and TRBJ1-1; D unclear. Trimming left V 1 base short and J 4 bases short, with 8 bases between. The CDR3 runs 13 residues. Germline CDR1 is SGHDT and CDR2 is YYEEEE. The chain's CDR3 is CASSLKSGTEAFF. CDR3 DNA: TGTGCCAGCAGCTTGAAATCGGGCACTGAAGCTTTCTTT.

The gene calls are TRBV28 and TRBJ1-5, with a weak D call TRBD1 (6 bases). The germline gives CDR1 MDHEN, CDR2 SYDVKM. V was shortened by 2 bases and J by 2 bases, with 10 bases between the two germline ends. The CDR3 sequence is 15 residues long. The CDR3 nucleotides are TGTGCCAGCAGTTTACCCGGGGGGCGCAATCAGCCCCAGCATTTT. Amino acids: CASSLPGGRNQPQHF. Looking up the rest from reference TRBV28 and TRBJ1-5 gives the full variable domain: DVKVTQSSRYLVKRTGEKVFLECVQDMDHENMFWYRQDPGLGLRLIYFSYDVKMKEKGDIPEGYSVSREKKERFSLILESASTNQTSMYLCASSLPGGRNQPQHFGDGTRLSIL.

This rearrangement joins TRBV5-6 to TRBJ1-3; D might be TRBD1 (5 bases). Germline CDR1 reads SGHDT; CDR2 reads YYEEEE. V was cut by 4 bases and J by 3 bases, with 20 bases left in between. CDR3 length: 17 residues. The CDR3 DNA is TGTGCCAGCAGCCGTACCCCGGGACTCGTAAATGGAAACACCATATATTTT. Translation: CASSRTPGLVNGNTIYF. The whole variable domain, filled in from reference TRBV5-6 and TRBJ1-3, reads DAGVTQSPTHLIKTRGQQVTLRCSPKSGHDTVSWYQQALGQGPQFIFQYYEEEERQRGNFPDRFSGHQFPNYSSELNVNALLLGDSALYLCASSRTPGLVNGNTIYFGEGSWLTVV.

The chain combines TRBV3-1 (or the pseudogene TRBV3-2) with TRBJ1-1; 7 nucleotides align to TRBD1. CDR1 and CDR2 (germline): LGHDT, YNNKEL (reference sequence). Unmatched junction bases numbered 6, after V lost 3 bases and J lost 2 bases. This CDR3 region has 15 residues. CDR3 nucleotide sequence: TGTGCCAGCAGCCAGACAGGGACCTTTAACACTGAAGCTTTCTTT. Encoded protein: CASSQTGTFNTEAFF.